A selection of T cell receptor beta chains follows, all from one sample in a study of blood T cell repertoires in COVID-19. TCRdb's copy holds only in-frame clones and misses some; the assay was immunoSEQ multiplex PCR. The table lists about 260,000 clones, around 93% of them singletons, with about 3% in the top ten. The sample taken for sequencing was PBMCs or T cells enriched from blood (not recorded which). The receptors were gathered from a man between 35 and 55 years old who had been exposed to COVID-19. CDR3s include the opening cysteine and the closing phenylalanine or tryptophan. Each record gives: V gene, J gene, D gene, clone size, CDR3 protein, CDR3 DNA. The D gene is left open where the match is weak. Clone size is given for some rows only: seen once, a few or many times, or a class if the clone is expanded.

V: TRBV18
J: TRBJ1-2
D: TRBD1
size: -
CDR3: CASSPSGTGGQSGGYTF
DNA: TGTGCCAGCTCACCATCCGGGACAGGGGGGCAAAGCGGAGGCTACACCTTC

V: TRBV9
J: TRBJ1-2
D: -
size: -
CDR3: CASSTGNGYTF
DNA: TGTGCCAGCAGCACAGGGAATGGCTACACCTTC

V: TRBV19
J: TRBJ1-5
D: TRBD1
size: -
CDR3: CASSSRGQGSNQPQHF
DNA: TGTGCCAGTAGTTCCCGTGGACAGGGTAGCAATCAGCCCCAGCATTTT

V: TRBV3-1/TRBV3-2
J: TRBJ2-1
D: TRBD2
size: once
CDR3: CASSHPTSADNEQFF
DNA: TGTGCCAGCAGCCACCCGACTAGCGCAGACAATGAGCAGTTCTTC

V: TRBV15
J: TRBJ2-3
D: -
size: few
CDR3: CATSIPMGSADTQYF
DNA: TGTGCCACCAGCATACCGATGGGGAGCGCGGATACGCAGTATTTT

V: TRBV5-1
J: TRBJ2-7
D: TRBD2
size: -
CDR3: CASSPELAFEQYF
DNA: TGCGCCAGCAGCCCAGAACTAGCGTTCGAGCAGTACTTC

V: TRBV7-7
J: TRBJ2-1
D: TRBD2
size: -
CDR3: CASSPGLAGGLEQFF
DNA: TGTGCCAGCAGCCCCGGACTAGCGGGAGGTCTTGAGCAGTTCTTC

V: TRBV10-3
J: TRBJ2-7
D: TRBD1
size: -
CDR3: CAIGTGYTYEQYF
DNA: TGTGCCATCGGGACAGGCTACACCTACGAGCAGTACTTC

V: TRBV3-1/TRBV3-2
J: TRBJ2-6
D: TRBD1
size: -
CDR3: CASSQQGAGANVLTF
DNA: TGTGCCAGCAGCCAGCAGGGGGCGGGGGCCAACGTCCTGACTTTC

V: TRBV28
J: TRBJ1-2
D: TRBD1
size: -
CDR3: CASSLAGQGGYGYTF
DNA: TGTGCCAGCAGTTTGGCCGGACAGGGCGGCTATGGCTACACCTTC

V: TRBV4-1
J: TRBJ2-2
D: TRBD1
size: -
CDR3: CASSQVSPRGRYTGELFF
DNA: TGCGCCAGCAGCCAAGTTTCTCCAAGGGGGCGATATACCGGGGAGCTGTTTTTT

V: TRBV5-1
J: TRBJ2-7
D: -
size: -
CDR3: CASSLAVRRGVDEQYF
DNA: TGCGCCAGCAGCTTGGCCGTACGCAGGGGTGTGGACGAGCAGTACTTC

V: TRBV6-5
J: TRBJ2-1
D: -
size: -
CDR3: CASTSGLHIGNEQFF
DNA: TGTGCCAGCACTAGTGGACTACATATCGGCAATGAGCAGTTCTTC

V: TRBV24-1
J: TRBJ2-1
D: TRBD1
size: once
CDR3: CATSGQGTLNEQFF
DNA: TGTGCCACCAGCGGACAGGGTACTCTCAATGAGCAGTTCTTC

V: TRBV4-1
J: TRBJ2-1
D: TRBD2
size: -
CDR3: CASSQPLAGLGNEQFF
DNA: TGCGCCAGCAGCCAACCACTAGCGGGATTAGGTAATGAGCAGTTCTTC

V: TRBV11-3
J: TRBJ2-7
D: TRBD2
size: -
CDR3: CASSLSVLADPYEQYF
DNA: TGTGCCAGCAGCTTATCCGTACTAGCGGATCCCTACGAGCAGTACTTC

V: TRBV19
J: TRBJ2-7
D: TRBD1
size: -
CDR3: CASSIEPQGAYEQYF
DNA: TGTGCCAGTAGTATAGAGCCACAGGGGGCTTACGAGCAGTACTTC

V: TRBV5-4
J: TRBJ2-1
D: TRBD2
size: -
CDR3: CASSLAGASGRNEQFF
DNA: TGTGCCAGCAGCTTGGCCGGGGCTAGCGGGAGGAATGAGCAGTTCTTC

V: TRBV28
J: TRBJ1-1
D: -
size: -
CDR3: CASSYNYRALNTEAFF
DNA: TGTGCCAGCAGTTACAATTACAGGGCTTTGAACACTGAAGCTTTCTTT

V: TRBV6-5
J: TRBJ2-3
D: -
size: -
CDR3: CASSSQPSTDTQYF
DNA: TGTGCCAGCAGTTCACAACCAAGCACAGATACGCAGTATTTT

V: TRBV7-2
J: TRBJ2-7
D: TRBD2
size: -
CDR3: CASSLLAGERYEQYF
DNA: TGTGCCAGCAGCTTACTAGCGGGAGAACGTTACGAGCAGTACTTC

V: TRBV5-1
J: TRBJ1-1
D: -
size: -
CDR3: CASSRDPNTEAFF
DNA: TGCGCCAGCAGCCGAGATCCGAACACTGAAGCTTTCTTT

V: TRBV19
J: TRBJ2-3
D: -
size: -
CDR3: CASSGLKSTDTQYF
DNA: TGTGCCAGTAGTGGACTTAAATCCACAGATACGCAGTATTTT

V: TRBV28
J: TRBJ1-1
D: -
size: -
CDR3: CASSRAGTVGFF
DNA: TGTGCCAGCAGTCGGGCGGGCACAGTCGGGTTCTTT

V: TRBV28
J: TRBJ1-2
D: -
size: -
CDR3: CASSYRDSNYGYTF
DNA: TGTGCCAGCAGTTACCGGGACTCTAACTATGGCTACACCTTC

V: TRBV6-6
J: TRBJ2-7
D: TRBD1
size: -
CDR3: CASGGRGSPSYEQYF
DNA: TGTGCCAGCGGGGGCAGGGGGAGCCCCTCCTACGAGCAGTACTTC

V: TRBV10-3
J: TRBJ1-5
D: -
size: -
CDR3: CAISESGGSNQPQHF
DNA: TGTGCCATCAGTGAGTCAGGGGGAAGCAATCAGCCCCAGCATTTT

V: TRBV2
J: TRBJ2-2
D: TRBD2
size: -
CDR3: CASSEGLGSTGELFF
DNA: TGTGCCAGCAGTGAGGGACTAGGTAGTACTGGGGAGCTGTTTTTT

V: TRBV28
J: TRBJ2-1
D: TRBD1
size: once
CDR3: CASTSPGTGGDNEQFF
DNA: TGTGCCAGCACTTCACCCGGGACAGGGGGCGACAATGAGCAGTTCTTC

V: TRBV5-1
J: TRBJ2-1
D: -
size: -
CDR3: CASSWTGIGGNEQFF
DNA: TGCGCCAGCAGCTGGACGGGGATAGGCGGCAATGAGCAGTTCTTC

V: TRBV30
J: TRBJ2-7
D: TRBD1
size: -
CDR3: CAWSPPGGQGANEQYF
DNA: TGTGCCTGGAGTCCCCCGGGGGGACAGGGGGCTAACGAGCAGTACTTC

V: TRBV7-8
J: TRBJ1-3
D: -
size: -
CDR3: CASSSSLPTGNTIYF
DNA: TGTGCCAGCAGCTCCTCCCTACCGACAGGAAACACCATATATTTT

V: TRBV12-3/TRBV12-4
J: TRBJ2-7
D: -
size: once
CDR3: CASSSDRGREQYF
DNA: TGTGCCAGCAGTTCAGATAGGGGAAGGGAGCAGTACTTC

V: TRBV7-2
J: TRBJ2-5
D: TRBD1
size: -
CDR3: CASSSSGTGTGETQYF
DNA: TGTGCCAGCAGCTCATCTGGGACAGGGACGGGAGAGACCCAGTACTTC

V: TRBV7-9
J: TRBJ2-1
D: -
size: -
CDR3: CASSLAGQGRYNEQFF
DNA: TGTGCCAGCAGCTTAGCGGGGCAGGGGCGCTACAATGAGCAGTTCTTC

V: TRBV24-1
J: TRBJ2-3
D: -
size: -
CDR3: CATQGYGSDTQYF
DNA: TGTGCCACCCAGGGATATGGTTCAGATACGCAGTATTTT

V: TRBV3-1/TRBV3-2
J: TRBJ2-3
D: -
size: -
CDR3: CASSQVEDTQYF
DNA: TGTGCCAGCAGCCAAGTGGAGGATACGCAGTATTTT

V: TRBV4-1
J: TRBJ1-6
D: -
size: -
CDR3: CASSQQHRFRSPLHF
DNA: TGCGCCAGCAGCCAACAACACCGCTTTCGTTCACCCCTCCACTTT

V: TRBV14
J: TRBJ1-1
D: -
size: -
CDR3: CASSQQGVTEAFF
DNA: TGTGCCAGCAGCCAACAAGGGGTGACTGAAGCTTTCTTT

V: TRBV5-1
J: TRBJ1-1
D: -
size: -
CDR3: CASQVGWQGGYTEAFF
DNA: TGCGCCAGCCAAGTGGGCTGGCAGGGAGGTTACACTGAAGCTTTCTTT

V: TRBV19
J: TRBJ1-4
D: TRBD1
size: -
CDR3: CASRSGQGRATNEKLFF
DNA: TGTGCCAGTAGATCCGGACAGGGGCGGGCAACTAATGAAAAACTGTTTTTT

V: TRBV19
J: TRBJ1-1
D: TRBD1
size: -
CDR3: CANSIPRDRGPSHGAMNTEAFF
DNA: TGTGCCAATAGTATCCCCCGGGACAGGGGGCCCTCACATGGTGCCATGAACACTGAAGCTTTCTTT

V: TRBV19
J: TRBJ1-2
D: -
size: few
CDR3: CASETRTDTNYGYTF
DNA: TGTGCCAGTGAAACCAGGACTGATACTAACTATGGCTACACCTTC

V: TRBV7-9
J: TRBJ2-2
D: TRBD1
size: -
CDR3: CASSLGRGTTGELFF
DNA: TGTGCCAGCAGCTTAGGCAGGGGGACCACCGGGGAGCTGTTTTTT